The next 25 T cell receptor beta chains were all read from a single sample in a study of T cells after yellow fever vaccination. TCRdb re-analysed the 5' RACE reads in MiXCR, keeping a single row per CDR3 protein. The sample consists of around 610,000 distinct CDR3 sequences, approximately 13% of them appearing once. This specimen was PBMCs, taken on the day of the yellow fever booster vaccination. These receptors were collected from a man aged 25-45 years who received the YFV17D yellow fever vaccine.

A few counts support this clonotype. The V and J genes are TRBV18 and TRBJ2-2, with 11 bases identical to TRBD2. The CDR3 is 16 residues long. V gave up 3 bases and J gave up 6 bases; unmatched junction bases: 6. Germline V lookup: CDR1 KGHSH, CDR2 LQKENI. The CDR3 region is CASSPLLAGEAGELFF. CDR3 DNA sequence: TGTGCCAGCTCACCCCTACTAGCGGGAGAAGCCGGGGAGCTGTTTTTT.

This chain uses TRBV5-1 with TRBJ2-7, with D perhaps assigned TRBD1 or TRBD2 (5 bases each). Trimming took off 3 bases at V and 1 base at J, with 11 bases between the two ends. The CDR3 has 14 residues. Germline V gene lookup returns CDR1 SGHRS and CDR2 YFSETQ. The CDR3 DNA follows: TGCGCCAGCAGCTCCATGGGGGTATCCTACGAGCAGTACTTC. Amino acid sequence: CASSSMGVSYEQYF.

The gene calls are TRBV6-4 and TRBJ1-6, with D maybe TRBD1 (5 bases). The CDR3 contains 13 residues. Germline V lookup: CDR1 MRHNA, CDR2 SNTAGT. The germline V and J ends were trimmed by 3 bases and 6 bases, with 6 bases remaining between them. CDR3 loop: CASSEDINSPLHF. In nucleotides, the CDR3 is TGTGCCAGCAGTGAGGACATTAATTCACCCCTCCACTTT.

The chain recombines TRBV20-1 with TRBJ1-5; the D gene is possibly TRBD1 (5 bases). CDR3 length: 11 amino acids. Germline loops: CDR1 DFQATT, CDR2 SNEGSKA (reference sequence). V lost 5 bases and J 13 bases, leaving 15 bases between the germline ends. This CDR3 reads CSAPRVGAQHF. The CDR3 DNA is TGCAGTGCTCCTCGTGTAGGGGCACAGCATTTT.

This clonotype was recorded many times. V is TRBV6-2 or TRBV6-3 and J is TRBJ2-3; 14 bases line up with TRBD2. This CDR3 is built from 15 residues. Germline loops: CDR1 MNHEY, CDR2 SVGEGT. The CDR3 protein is CAASGLAGGRGTQYF. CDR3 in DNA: TGTGCTGCGTCCGGACTAGCGGGAGGCCGGGGTACGCAGTATTTT.

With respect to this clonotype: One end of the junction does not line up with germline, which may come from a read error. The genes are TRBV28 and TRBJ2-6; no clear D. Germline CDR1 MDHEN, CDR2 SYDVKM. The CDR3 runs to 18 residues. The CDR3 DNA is TGTGCCATCAGTGCGCGGTATAGAAGTTTCTCTGGGGCCAACGTCCTGACTTTC. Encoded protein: CAISARYRSFSGANVLTF. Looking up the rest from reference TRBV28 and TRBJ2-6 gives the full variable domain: DVKVTQSSRYLVKRTGEKVFLECVQDMDHENMFWYRQDPGLGLRLIYFSYDVKMKEKGDIPEGYSVSREKKERFSLILESASTNQTSMYLCAISARYRSFSGANVLTFGAGSRLTVL.

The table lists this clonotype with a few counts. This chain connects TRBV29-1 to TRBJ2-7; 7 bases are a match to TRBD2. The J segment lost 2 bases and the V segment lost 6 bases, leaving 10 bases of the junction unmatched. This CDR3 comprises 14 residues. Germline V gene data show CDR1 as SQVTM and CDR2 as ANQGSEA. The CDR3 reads CSVGLGLAAYEQYF. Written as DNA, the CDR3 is TGCAGCGTCGGACTCGGGCTAGCGGCCTACGAGCAGTACTTC.

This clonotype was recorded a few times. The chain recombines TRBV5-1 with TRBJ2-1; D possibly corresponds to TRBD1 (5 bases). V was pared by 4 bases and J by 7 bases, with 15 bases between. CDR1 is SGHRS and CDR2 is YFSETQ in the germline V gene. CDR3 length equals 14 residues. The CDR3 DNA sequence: TGCGCCAGCAGCGTAGGTCAGGGCGAAAATGAGCAGTTCTTC. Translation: CASSVGQGENEQFF.

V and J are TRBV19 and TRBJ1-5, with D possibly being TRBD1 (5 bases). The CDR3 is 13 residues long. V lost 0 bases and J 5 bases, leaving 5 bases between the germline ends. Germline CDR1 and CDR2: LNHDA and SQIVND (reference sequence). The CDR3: CASSIDRDQPQHF. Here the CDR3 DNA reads TGTGCCAGTAGTATAGACAGGGATCAGCCCCAGCATTTT.

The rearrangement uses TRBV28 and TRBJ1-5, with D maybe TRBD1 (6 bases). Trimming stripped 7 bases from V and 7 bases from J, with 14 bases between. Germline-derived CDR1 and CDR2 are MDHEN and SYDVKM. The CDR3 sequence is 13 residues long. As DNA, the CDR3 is TGTGCCAGCACCCAGGGGCGCTTGCAGCCCCAGCATTTT. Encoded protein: CASTQGRLQPQHF.

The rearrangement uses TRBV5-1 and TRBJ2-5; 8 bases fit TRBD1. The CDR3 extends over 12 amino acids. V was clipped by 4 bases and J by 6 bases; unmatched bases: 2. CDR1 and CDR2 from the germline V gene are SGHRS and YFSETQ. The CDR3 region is CASSQGAKTQYF. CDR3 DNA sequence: TGCGCCAGCAGCCAGGGGGCGAAGACCCAGTACTTC. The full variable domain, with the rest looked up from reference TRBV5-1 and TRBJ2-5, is KAGVTQTPRYLIKTRGQQVTLSCSPISGHRSVSWYQQTPGQGLQFLFEYFSETQRNKGNFPGRFSGRQFSNSRSEMNVSTLELGDSALYLCASSQGAKTQYFGPGTRLLVL.

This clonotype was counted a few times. The CDR3 nucleotides are TGTGCCAGCAGCCAAGAGTCAGGATATAGCAATCAGCCCCAGCATTTT. Translated, it gives CASSQESGYSNQPQHF. The V call is TRBV4-2, the J call TRBJ1-5, with D hard to call. Germline V gives CDR1 LGHNA, CDR2 YNFKEQ. This CDR3 has 16 amino acids. Between the trimmed V and J ends, which lost 0 bases and 0 bases, there was a span of 9 bases.

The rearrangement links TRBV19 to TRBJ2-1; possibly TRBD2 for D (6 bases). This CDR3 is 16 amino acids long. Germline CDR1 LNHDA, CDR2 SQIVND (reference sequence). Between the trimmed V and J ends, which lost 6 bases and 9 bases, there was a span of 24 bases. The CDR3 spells CASRPTTAGYPSEQFF. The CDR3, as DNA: TGTGCCAGTAGGCCCACTACGGCGGGATACCCCAGTGAGCAGTTCTTC.

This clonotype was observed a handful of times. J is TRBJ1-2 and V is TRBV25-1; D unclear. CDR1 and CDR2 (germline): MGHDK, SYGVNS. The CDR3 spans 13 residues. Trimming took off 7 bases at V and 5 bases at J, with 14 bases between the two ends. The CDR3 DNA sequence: TGTGCCAGCACTGCAGCAGGTGGTTATGGCTACACCTTC. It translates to CASTAAGGYGYTF.

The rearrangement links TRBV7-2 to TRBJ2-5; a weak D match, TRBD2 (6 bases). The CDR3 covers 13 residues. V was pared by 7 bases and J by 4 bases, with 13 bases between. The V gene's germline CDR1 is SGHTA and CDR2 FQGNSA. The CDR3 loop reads CASTLRGGETQYF. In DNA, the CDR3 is TGTGCCAGCACTCTCCGGGGAGGAGAGACCCAGTACTTC.

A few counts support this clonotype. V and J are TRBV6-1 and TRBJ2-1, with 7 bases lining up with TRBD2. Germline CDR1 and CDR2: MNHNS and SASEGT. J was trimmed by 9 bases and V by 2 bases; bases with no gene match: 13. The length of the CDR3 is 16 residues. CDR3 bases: TGTGCCAGCAGTGAAACCCGACTAGCTTCTAGAGGTGAGCAGTTCTTC. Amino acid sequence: CASSETRLASRGEQFF.

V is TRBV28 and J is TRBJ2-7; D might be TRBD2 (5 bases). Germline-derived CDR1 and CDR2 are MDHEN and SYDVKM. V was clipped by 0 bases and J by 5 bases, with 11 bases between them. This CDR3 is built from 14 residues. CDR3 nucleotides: TGTGCCAGCAGTTTATGGAGGGAAATCAACGAGCAGTACTTC. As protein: CASSLWREINEQYF.

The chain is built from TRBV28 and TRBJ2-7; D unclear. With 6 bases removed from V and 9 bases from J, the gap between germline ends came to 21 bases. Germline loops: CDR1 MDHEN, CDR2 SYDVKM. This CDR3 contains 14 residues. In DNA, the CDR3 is TGTGCCAGCAGCCCCCCTTCAGGTAGTCGGGTGCAGTACTTC. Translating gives CASSPPSGSRVQYF.

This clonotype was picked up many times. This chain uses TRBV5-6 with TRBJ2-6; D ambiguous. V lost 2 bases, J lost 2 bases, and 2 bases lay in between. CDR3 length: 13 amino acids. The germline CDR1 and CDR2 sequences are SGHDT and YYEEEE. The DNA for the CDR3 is TGTGCCAGCAGCTTCACTGGGGCCAACGTCCTGACTTTC. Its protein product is CASSFTGANVLTF.

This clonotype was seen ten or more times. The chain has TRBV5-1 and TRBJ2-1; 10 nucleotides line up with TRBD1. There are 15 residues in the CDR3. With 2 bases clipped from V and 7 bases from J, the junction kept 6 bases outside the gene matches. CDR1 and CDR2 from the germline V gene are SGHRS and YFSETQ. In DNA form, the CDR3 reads TGCGCCAGCAGCTTAGGCTCGGACAGGGGGAATGAGCAGTTCTTC. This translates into CASSLGSDRGNEQFF. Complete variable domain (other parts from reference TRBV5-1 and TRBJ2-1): KAGVTQTPRYLIKTRGQQVTLSCSPISGHRSVSWYQQTPGQGLQFLFEYFSETQRNKGNFPGRFSGRQFSNSRSEMNVSTLELGDSALYLCASSLGSDRGNEQFFGPGTRLTVL.

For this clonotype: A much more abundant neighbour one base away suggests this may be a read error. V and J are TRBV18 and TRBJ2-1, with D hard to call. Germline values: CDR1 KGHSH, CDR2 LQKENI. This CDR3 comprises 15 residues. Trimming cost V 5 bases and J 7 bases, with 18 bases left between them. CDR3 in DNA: TGTGCCAGCTCAAAAGTGCGCGCCGGGCCAAATGAGCAGTTCTTC. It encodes CASSKVRAGPNEQFF.

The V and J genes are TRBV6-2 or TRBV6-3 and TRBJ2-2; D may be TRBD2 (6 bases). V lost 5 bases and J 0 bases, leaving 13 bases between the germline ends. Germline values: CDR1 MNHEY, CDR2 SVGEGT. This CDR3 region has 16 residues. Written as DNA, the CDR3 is TGTGCCAGCAGTAAGACGGGACTTGCGAACACCGGGGAGCTGTTTTTT. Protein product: CASSKTGLANTGELFF.

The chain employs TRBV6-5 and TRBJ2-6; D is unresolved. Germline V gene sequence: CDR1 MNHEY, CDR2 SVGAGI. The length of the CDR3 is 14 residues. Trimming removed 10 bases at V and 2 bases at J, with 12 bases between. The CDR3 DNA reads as TGTGCCACTCGTCGGTCAGCTGGGGCCAACGTCCTGACTTTC. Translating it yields CATRRSAGANVLTF.

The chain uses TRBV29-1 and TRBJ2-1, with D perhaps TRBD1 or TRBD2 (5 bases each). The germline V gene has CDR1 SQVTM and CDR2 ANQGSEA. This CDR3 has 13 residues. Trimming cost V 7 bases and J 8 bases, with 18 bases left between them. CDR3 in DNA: TGCAGCGCGCCGGGACCTAAGTGGGATGAGCAGTTCTTC. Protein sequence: CSAPGPKWDEQFF.

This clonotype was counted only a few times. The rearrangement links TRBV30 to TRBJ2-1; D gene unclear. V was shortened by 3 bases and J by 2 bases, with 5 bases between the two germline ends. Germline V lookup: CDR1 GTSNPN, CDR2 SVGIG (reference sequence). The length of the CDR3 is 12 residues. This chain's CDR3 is CAWSPPYNEQFF. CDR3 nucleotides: TGTGCCTGGAGCCCTCCCTACAATGAGCAGTTCTTC.